The 28 T cell receptor beta chains presented below share a single source sample, sequenced in a study of Ad26.COV2.S vaccination and SARS-CoV-2 variants. The protocol was immunoSEQ multiplex PCR, while the TCRdb copy is restricted to in-frame clones and leaves out a portion. This repertoire shows some 520,000 clones, around 88% found once; its top ten account for roughly 13%. Treatment: over 15 received Ad26.COV2.S at low or high dose, single or two shots; 5 received placebo; per-sample allocation not given. After the first vaccine or placebo injection, samples were drawn on day 63. The sequences come from peripheral blood, collected in a trial of Ad26.COV2.S vaccine versus placebo. Every receptor here comes from a person aged 18-65 years who received the Ad26.COV2.S COVID-19 vaccine or a placebo.

The gene calls are TRBV5-6 and TRBJ2-7, with D perhaps matching TRBD2 (5 bases). This CDR3 spans 13 amino acids. The V end was cut by 1 base, the J end by 2 bases, with 7 bases between. Germline CDR1 and CDR2: SGHDT and YYEEEE. The CDR3 DNA follows: TGTGCCAGCAGCTTGCACGGGGCCTACGAGCAGTACTTC. Its translation: CASSLHGAYEQYF. Full variable domain (rest looked up from reference TRBV5-6 and TRBJ2-7): DAGVTQSPTHLIKTRGQQVTLRCSPKSGHDTVSWYQQALGQGPQFIFQYYEEEERQRGNFPDRFSGHQFPNYSSELNVNALLLGDSALYLCASSLHGAYEQYFGPGTRLTVT.

This chain connects TRBV5-1 to TRBJ2-7, with TRBD1 matching over 10 bases. The junction had 8 bases not matched to a gene; V was cut back by 2 bases and J by 0 bases. Looked up from germline, CDR1 is SGHRS and CDR2 is YFSETQ. This CDR3 contains 17 residues. CDR3 in amino acids: CASSFGTGDLSSYEQYF. DNA of the CDR3: TGCGCCAGCAGCTTTGGGACAGGGGATTTGAGCTCCTACGAGCAGTACTTC.

The chain is built from TRBV30 and TRBJ1-2; no reliable D call. This CDR3 contains 12 residues. The V end was cut by 2 bases, the J end by 4 bases, with 8 bases between. CDR1 and CDR2 from the germline V gene are GTSNPN and SVGIG (reference sequence). CDR3 in amino acids: CAWSSGSYGYTF. In nucleotides, the CDR3 is TGTGCCTGGAGTTCGGGATCCTATGGCTACACCTTC.

The rearrangement links TRBV29-1 to TRBJ2-2; D is unresolved. Germline-derived CDR1 and CDR2 are SQVTM and ANQGSEA. This CDR3 spans 13 amino acids. Trimming cost V 5 bases and J 3 bases, with 10 bases left between them. CDR3 residues: CSVFGQYTGELFF. CDR3 nucleotides: TGCAGCGTTTTTGGCCAATACACCGGGGAGCTGTTTTTT.

This clone was seen more than once but under ten times. The chain recombines TRBV6-2 or TRBV6-3 with TRBJ2-5; no reliable D call. Germline lookup yields CDR1 MNHEY and CDR2 SVGEGT. CDR3 length: 10 residues. V gave up 4 bases and J gave up 5 bases, with 2 bases separating them. The DNA for the CDR3 is TGTGCCAGCAGTTGGGAGACCCAGTACTTC. Encoded protein: CASSWETQYF.

The V call is TRBV5-6, the J call TRBJ1-1; D is undetermined. Trimming removed 0 bases at V and 3 bases at J, with 9 bases between. The CDR3 contains 14 residues. Germline CDR1 reads SGHDT; CDR2 reads YYEEEE. DNA of the CDR3: TGTGCCAGCAGCTTGGGGGTAGGGTACACTGAAGCTTTCTTT. Translation: CASSLGVGYTEAFF. The full variable domain, its missing parts supplied by reference TRBV5-6 and TRBJ1-1, is DAGVTQSPTHLIKTRGQQVTLRCSPKSGHDTVSWYQQALGQGPQFIFQYYEEEERQRGNFPDRFSGHQFPNYSSELNVNALLLGDSALYLCASSLGVGYTEAFFGQGTRLTVV.

This clone was seen only a few times. This chain connects TRBV5-3 to TRBJ2-2; tentative D call: TRBD1 (6 bases). TRBV5-3 is sorted into the ORF group, with uncertain function. This CDR3 is built from 15 residues. V gave up 5 bases and J gave up 8 bases, with 19 bases separating them. CDR3 bases: TGTGCCAGAAGTCCCGGGACACCTCTCTGGGGGGAGCTGTTTTTT. Protein: CARSPGTPLWGELFF.

The chain is built from TRBV13 and TRBJ2-1; D is unclear. The CDR3 is 13 amino acids. The V end lost 5 bases, the J end lost 4 bases, and 9 bases lay between the germline ends. Per germline, CDR1 PRHDT and CDR2 FYEKMQ (reference sequence). DNA of the CDR3: TGTGCCAGCAGCCCCAGTCTGTACAATGAGCAGTTCTTC. Translation gives CASSPSLYNEQFF.

A few counts support this clone. The rearrangement links TRBV28 to TRBJ1-1; TRBD1 matches 7 bases. V lost 0 bases, J lost 3 bases, and 1 base stayed unmatched. The germline V gene has CDR1 MDHEN and CDR2 SYDVKM. The CDR3 contains 14 residues. This CDR3 reads CASSLWTGYTEAFF. The CDR3 region has the DNA TGTGCCAGCAGTTTATGGACAGGGTACACTGAAGCTTTCTTT.

This clone came up a few times. The V and J genes are TRBV28 and TRBJ1-1; no clear D. Germline values: CDR1 MDHEN, CDR2 SYDVKM. V gave up 6 bases and J gave up 1 base, with 15 bases separating them. The CDR3 sequence is 15 residues long. CDR3: CASSSIGQPNTEAFF. The DNA of the CDR3 is TGTGCCAGCAGCTCGATCGGCCAGCCGAACACTGAAGCTTTCTTT.

This chain joins TRBV19 and TRBJ1-6; 9 bases align to TRBD1. The ends lost 4 bases at V and 12 bases at J; junction bases unmatched: 7. The CDR3 length is 14 residues. Germline lookup yields CDR1 LNHDA and CDR2 SQIVND (reference sequence). CDR3 residues: CASSNPGQGRPLHF. The CDR3, as DNA: TGTGCCAGTAGTAACCCGGGACAGGGAAGACCCCTCCACTTT.

The chain uses TRBV24-1 and TRBJ2-3; 9 nucleotides agree with TRBD2. The CDR3 is made up of 15 amino acids. Trimming removed 7 bases from V and 6 bases from J; junction bases left unmatched: 10. From germline, CDR1 is KGHDR and CDR2 SFDVKD. The CDR3 bases are TGTGCCACCAGCGCGGGACTAGCTGTACCGGATACGCAGTATTTT. This codes for CATSAGLAVPDTQYF.

The chain joins TRBV29-1 to TRBJ1-2, with D hard to call. The germline gives CDR1 SQVTM, CDR2 ANQGSEA. Deletions cut 3 bases from V and 8 bases from J, with 19 bases between. This CDR3 has 14 amino acids. Here the CDR3 reads CSVDRLGPGGGYTF. In DNA, the CDR3 is TGCAGCGTTGACAGGTTAGGGCCCGGCGGGGGCTACACCTTC. The full variable domain, its missing parts supplied by reference TRBV29-1 and TRBJ1-2, is SAVISQKPSRDICQRGTSLTIQCQVDSQVTMMFWYRQQPGQSLTLIATANQGSEATYESGFVIDKFPISRPNLTFSTLTVSNMSPEDSSIYLCSVDRLGPGGGYTFGSGTRLTVV.

The chain joins TRBV9 to TRBJ2-7, with D possibly TRBD2 on 6 matching bases. The ends were cut back, 3 bases at V and 4 bases at J, with 17 bases in the middle. Per the germline V gene, CDR1 is SGDLS and CDR2 is YYNGEE. The CDR3 has 15 residues. CDR3 DNA sequence: TGTGCCAGCAGCGAGGCTCCCGGGACTGGGTACGAGCAGTACTTC. Its protein is CASSEAPGTGYEQYF.

V is TRBV4-3 and J is TRBJ2-1; D gene ambiguous. Germline values: CDR1 LGHNA, CDR2 YSLEER. Trimming left V 4 bases short and J 6 bases short, with 16 bases between. This CDR3 contains 15 residues. The CDR3 DNA follows: TGCGCCAGCAGCCTAGACAAGAGGCCTGGCAATGAGCAGTTCTTC. Amino acid sequence: CASSLDKRPGNEQFF.

This clone came up a few times. This chain joins TRBV28 and TRBJ1-5; 8 positions agree with TRBD1. Germline V lookup: CDR1 MDHEN, CDR2 SYDVKM. CDR3 length equals 16 residues. Trimming took 6 bases from V and 6 from J; bases not matched to a gene: 13. The CDR3: CASRLPGGSSGQPQHF. The CDR3 DNA sequence: TGTGCCAGCAGGCTTCCAGGGGGCAGTTCGGGTCAGCCCCAGCATTTT.

The chain carries TRBV2 and TRBJ1-1, with D unresolved. V was trimmed by 9 bases and J by 0 bases, leaving 5 bases between them. CDR3 size: 11 residues. Germline CDR1 and CDR2: SNHLY and FYNNEI. The CDR3 protein is CASNLNTEAFF. In DNA form, the CDR3 reads TGTGCCAGTAACTTGAACACTGAAGCTTTCTTT.

The gene calls are TRBV15 and TRBJ2-2; D unresolved. The CDR3 extends over 15 amino acids. Per germline, CDR1 LNHNV and CDR2 YYDKDF (reference sequence). V lost 5 bases, J lost 4 bases, and 14 bases lay in between. The CDR3, as DNA: TGTGCCACCAGCGCTGGGCCTCCGGGCACCGGGGAGCTGTTTTTT. Protein sequence: CATSAGPPGTGELFF.

The chain carries TRBV19 and TRBJ2-7, with D maybe TRBD2 (6 bases). The germline V gene has CDR1 LNHDA and CDR2 SQIVND (reference sequence). V lost 9 bases and J lost 1, with 16 bases in between. The CDR3 loop spans 14 amino acids. Here the CDR3 reads CASTSGTQSYEQYF. CDR3 bases: TGTGCCAGCACATCCGGGACTCAGTCCTACGAGCAGTACTTC.

The chain links TRBV3-1 (or the pseudogene TRBV3-2) to TRBJ1-5; D gene ambiguous. The V end lost 6 bases, the J end lost 1 base, and 7 bases lay between the germline ends. Germline lookup yields CDR1 LGHDT and CDR2 YNNKEL (reference sequence). The CDR3 contains 13 residues. The DNA of the CDR3 is TGTGCCAGCAGTCGAAAGAGCAATCAGCCCCAGCATTTT. Translation gives CASSRKSNQPQHF.

The CDR3 nucleotides read TGCGCCAGCAGCCAAGGAGAACTAGCGGGAGGCATTCAGTACTTC. Its translation is CASSQGELAGGIQYF. The chain has TRBV4-3 and TRBJ2-4; 12 positions agree with TRBD2. Trimming at V came to 1 base and at J to 9 bases, leaving 4 bases not matched to a gene. The CDR3 has 15 residues. Germline V gene sequence: CDR1 LGHNA, CDR2 YSLEER.

This clone was seen only a few times. The chain uses TRBV24-1 and TRBJ2-1; 11 bases line up with TRBD2. V trimming: 7 bases; J trimming: 2 bases; junction bases outside the gene matches: 6. Germline CDR1 reads KGHDR; CDR2 reads SFDVKD. This CDR3 is built from 16 residues. For the CDR3, the DNA is TGTGCCACCAGGGGGGATAGCGGGAGGGCCTACAATGAGCAGTTCTTC. Protein: CATRGDSGRAYNEQFF.

The genes are TRBV7-9 and TRBJ2-2, with a possible D match to TRBD1 (5 bases). CDR3 length equals 13 residues. Germline-derived CDR1 and CDR2 are SEHNR and FQNEAQ (reference sequence). V was shortened by 1 base and J by 8 bases, with 8 bases between the two germline ends. The CDR3: CASSLGQYGELFF. The DNA for the CDR3 is TGTGCCAGCAGCTTAGGACAGTATGGGGAGCTGTTTTTT.

This rearrangement joins TRBV6-4 to TRBJ1-6, with a possible D match to TRBD1 (5 bases). CDR1 is MRHNA and CDR2 is SNTAGT in the germline V gene. CDR3 length: 15 amino acids. The V end was cut by 6 bases, the J end by 5 bases, with 14 bases between. The CDR3 DNA sequence: TGTGCCAGCAGCGCGGGGGTGCAAAATAATTCACCCCTCCACTTT. Translating gives CASSAGVQNNSPLHF.

This clone was seen a single time. The chain uses TRBV2 and TRBJ1-4, with D possibly matching TRBD1 (5 bases). Deletions cut 4 bases from V and 3 bases from J, with 12 bases between. Germline CDR1 and CDR2: SNHLY and FYNNEI. The CDR3 contains 15 residues. CDR3 protein: CASSGTGNSNEKLFF. The CDR3 bases are TGTGCCAGCAGTGGAACAGGCAACTCTAATGAAAAACTGTTTTTT.

The J gene is TRBJ2-5, the V gene TRBV6-1, with D unclear. Trimming took 3 bases from V and 7 from J, leaving 3 bases between them. The CDR3 has 10 residues. Germline V gives CDR1 MNHNS, CDR2 SASEGT. The DNA for the CDR3 is TGTGCCAGCAGTGAGTGGACCCAGTACTTC. This encodes CASSEWTQYF.

This clone appeared once. V gene TRBV30 combines with J gene TRBJ1-2; 7 positions agree with TRBD1. This CDR3 contains 13 residues. The ends lost 1 base at V and 4 bases at J; junction bases unmatched: 3. The germline CDR1 and CDR2 sequences are GTSNPN and SVGIG (reference sequence). CDR3 amino acids: CAWSGQGGYGYTF. The CDR3 DNA sequence: TGTGCCTGGAGTGGACAGGGCGGCTATGGCTACACCTTC. The whole variable domain, filled in from reference TRBV30 and TRBJ1-2, reads SQTIHQWPATLVQPVGSPLSLECTVEGTSNPNLYWYRQAAGRGLQLLFYSVGIGQISSEVPQNLSASRPQDRQFILSSKKLLLSDSGFYLCAWSGQGGYGYTFGSGTRLTVV.

The V gene is TRBV12-5, the J gene TRBJ2-5; D might be TRBD2 (5 bases). The germline V gene encodes CDR1 LGHNT and CDR2 FRNRAP. The CDR3 has 13 amino acids. V was cut by 7 bases and J by 5 bases, with 14 bases left in between. This CDR3 is CASARRVWETQYF. CDR3 DNA: TGTGCTAGTGCCCGGCGGGTCTGGGAGACCCAGTACTTC. Variable domain in full (rest from reference TRBV12-5 and TRBJ2-5): DARVTQTPRHKVTEMGQEVTMRCQPILGHNTVFWYRQTMMQGLELLAYFRNRAPLDDSGMPKDRFSAEMPDATLATLKIQPSEPRDSAVYFCASARRVWETQYFGPGTRLLVL.